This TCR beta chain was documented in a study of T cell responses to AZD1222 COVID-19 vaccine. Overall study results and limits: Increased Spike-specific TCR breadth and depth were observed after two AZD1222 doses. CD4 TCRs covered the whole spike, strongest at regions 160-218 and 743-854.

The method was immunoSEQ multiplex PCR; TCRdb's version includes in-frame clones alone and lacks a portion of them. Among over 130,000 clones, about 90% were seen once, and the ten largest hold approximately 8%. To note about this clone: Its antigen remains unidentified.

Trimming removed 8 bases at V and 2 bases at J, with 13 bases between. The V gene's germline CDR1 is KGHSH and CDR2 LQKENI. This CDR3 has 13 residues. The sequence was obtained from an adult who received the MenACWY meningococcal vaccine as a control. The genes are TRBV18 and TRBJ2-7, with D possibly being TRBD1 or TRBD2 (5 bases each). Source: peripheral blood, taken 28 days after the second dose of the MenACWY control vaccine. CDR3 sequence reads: CASAQGVAYEQYF. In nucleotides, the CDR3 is TGTGCCAGCGCCCAGGGAGTCGCCTACGAGCAGTACTTC.